Shown below are 31 T cell receptor beta chains from a single sample sequenced in a study of shared clonotypes between healthy human individuals. The data were produced by immunoSEQ multiplex PCR, yet TCRdb's version contains in-frame clones alone and is incomplete. The sample comprises 400,000 or so clones, 96% of which are singletons, and around 0.29% rests with the top ten. The sequenced material came from memory CD8+ T cells sorted from blood. The subset denotes: CD45RO+ cells pooled with CCR7-negative TemRA cells. The receptors were gathered from a man aged 25-45 years in good health.

The CDR3 reads CASLRDRGVARHEQYF. The DNA for the CDR3 is TGTGCCAGCCTCCGGGACAGGGGGGTGGCCCGCCACGAGCAGTACTTC. The chain combines TRBV28 with TRBJ2-7; 11 bases match TRBD1. CDR1 and CDR2 from the germline V gene are MDHEN and SYDVKM. The CDR3 is 16 residues long. Trimming at V came to 8 bases and at J to 5 bases, leaving 14 bases not matched to a gene.

V and J are TRBV5-4 and TRBJ2-3; 11 positions match TRBD2. After removal of 5 bases from V and 1 base from J, the junction contained 3 bases not matched to a gene. Germline V gene sequence: CDR1 SGHNT, CDR2 YYREEE (reference sequence). The length of the CDR3 is 15 residues. In DNA, the CDR3 is TGTGCCAGCAGACTAGCGGGAGTTGGCACAGATACGCAGTATTTT. Translated, it gives CASRLAGVGTDTQYF. The full variable domain, completed using reference TRBV5-4 and TRBJ2-3, is ETGVTQSPTHLIKTRGQQVTLRCSSQSGHNTVSWYQQALGQGPQFIFQYYREEENGRGNFPPRFSGLQFPNYSSELNVNALELDDSALYLCASRLAGVGTDTQYFGPGTRLTVL.

The chain is built from TRBV10-3 and TRBJ2-7; no firm D call. Germline V gene lookup returns CDR1 ENHRY and CDR2 SYGVKD. V was cut by 11 bases and J by 6 bases, with 20 bases left in between. The CDR3 length is 13 residues. CDR3 protein: CAVQGIQSGEQYF. The CDR3 DNA is TGTGCCGTGCAAGGCATCCAGTCGGGCGAGCAGTACTTC.

This clone was seen more than once but under ten times. The chain links TRBV6-1 to TRBJ2-7; the match to TRBD2 covers 7 bases. CDR1 is MNHNS, CDR2 SASEGT, per germline. The CDR3 loop spans 14 amino acids. The trim removed 3 bases at V and 7 bases at J, leaving 9 bases unmatched. Here the CDR3 DNA reads TGTGCCAGCAGTGATAGGGCGGGAGCGGGGGAGCAGTACTTC. Its translation: CASSDRAGAGEQYF.

This clone appeared a single time. The chain joins TRBV19 to TRBJ1-1, with D perhaps TRBD1 (6 bases). The germline V and J ends were trimmed by 8 bases and 2 bases, with 18 bases remaining between them. This CDR3 has 15 residues. Germline V gene lookup returns CDR1 LNHDA and CDR2 SQIVND (reference sequence). The CDR3 DNA reads TGTGCCAGTGGGCGACCCGGGACATATAACACTGAAGCTTTCTTT. This gives the protein CASGRPGTYNTEAFF.

The gene calls are TRBV19 and TRBJ2-7; 8 bases fit TRBD1. This CDR3 spans 16 amino acids. The V segment lost 4 bases and the J segment 5 bases; nucleotides outside the gene matches: 13. From germline, CDR1 is LNHDA and CDR2 SQIVND (reference sequence). The CDR3 here is CASSRLPGTGRHEQYF. DNA of the CDR3: TGTGCCAGTAGTAGGCTACCCGGGACAGGTAGGCACGAGCAGTACTTC. Together with reference TRBV19 and TRBJ2-7, the CDR3 gives the full variable domain: DGGITQSPKYLFRKEGQNVTLSCEQNLNHDAMYWYRQDPGQGLRLIYYSQIVNDFQKGDIAEGYSVSREKKESFPLTVTSAQKNPTAFYLCASSRLPGTGRHEQYFGPGTRLTVT.

The chain has TRBV4-1 and TRBJ2-5; 9 nucleotides line up with TRBD2. This CDR3 is 14 amino acids long. Unmatched junction bases numbered 4, after V lost 7 bases and J lost 1 base. Germline V gives CDR1 MGHRA, CDR2 YSYEKL. CDR3 region: CASKASGTQETQYF. The CDR3 DNA reads as TGCGCCAGCAAGGCTAGCGGGACCCAAGAGACCCAGTACTTC.

This sequence joins TRBV7-9 and TRBJ2-1; D gene ambiguous. The CDR3 contains 12 residues. V gave up 1 base and J gave up 12 bases, with 10 bases separating them. Germline assignment: CDR1 SEHNR and CDR2 FQNEAQ (reference sequence). The chain's CDR3 is CASSLEGTLQFF. The CDR3 nucleotides read TGTGCCAGCAGCTTAGAGGGCACTTTGCAGTTCTTC.

The V call is TRBV7-9, the J call TRBJ2-5; maybe TRBD2 (6 bases). The V gene lost 2 bases and the J gene lost 5 bases, with 9 bases spanning the gap. Germline V gene lookup returns CDR1 SEHNR and CDR2 FQNEAQ (reference sequence). This CDR3 spans 13 amino acids. The CDR3 coding sequence is TGTGCCAGCAGCTTAAAGGGGAGGGAGACCCAGTACTTC. It is translated as CASSLKGRETQYF.

The chain recombines TRBV4-1 with TRBJ1-5; D is uncertain. Germline V lookup: CDR1 MGHRA, CDR2 YSYEKL. This CDR3 region has 14 residues. Trimming removed 1 base at V and 9 bases at J, with 13 bases between. The CDR3 coding sequence is TGCGCCAGCAGCCAAGTGCCAGTGGGATGGCCCCAGCATTTT. Translating it yields CASSQVPVGWPQHF.

The V and J genes are TRBV27 and TRBJ2-3; D is perhaps TRBD1 (5 bases). Germline V lookup: CDR1 MNHEY, CDR2 SMNVEV (reference sequence). The CDR3 extends over 16 amino acids. V was pared by 3 bases and J by 4 bases, with 17 bases between. The CDR3 loop reads CASSFQGQIPPDTQYF. In DNA, the CDR3 is TGTGCCAGCAGTTTCCAGGGCCAAATCCCCCCAGATACGCAGTATTTT.

This sequence joins TRBV30 and TRBJ2-7; D is perhaps TRBD1 (5 bases). The CDR3 contains 11 residues. Germline assignment: CDR1 GTSNPN and CDR2 SVGIG (reference sequence). V gave up 5 bases and J gave up 6 bases, with 11 bases separating them. The CDR3 coding sequence is TGTGCCTGGGGAAGGGGCTCCGAGCAGTACTTC. Translation gives CAWGRGSEQYF.

This chain uses TRBV27 with TRBJ2-7, with 9 bases lining up with TRBD1. The ends lost 11 bases at V and 3 bases at J; junction bases unmatched: 5. This CDR3 has 12 amino acids. Germline CDR1 MNHEY, CDR2 SMNVEV (reference sequence). This CDR3 is CAGQGKGYEQYF. The CDR3 region has the DNA TGTGCCGGACAGGGGAAGGGCTACGAGCAGTACTTC.

This clone showed up just once. The chain carries TRBV6-1 and TRBJ1-3, with D maybe TRBD1 (5 bases). V was clipped by 0 bases and J by 2 bases, with 5 bases between them. The CDR3 is made up of 14 amino acids. The germline CDR1 and CDR2 sequences are MNHNS and SASEGT. DNA for the CDR3: TGTGCCAGCAGTGAAGCGGGGGCTGGAAACACCATATATTTT. The encoded protein is CASSEAGAGNTIYF.

V usage is TRBV10-3 and J usage is TRBJ2-7, with 7 positions matching TRBD1. This CDR3 region has 14 residues. Unmatched junction bases numbered 5, after V lost 4 bases and J lost 2 bases. Germline CDR1 is ENHRY and CDR2 is SYGVKD. DNA of the CDR3: TGTGCCATCAGTGCTCGGGACAGCACCTACGAGCAGTACTTC. Encoded protein: CAISARDSTYEQYF.

The J gene is TRBJ1-5, the V gene TRBV19, with D possibly being TRBD1 (5 bases). Per germline, CDR1 LNHDA and CDR2 SQIVND (reference sequence). The V end was cut by 6 bases, the J end by 0 bases, with 15 bases between. The CDR3 runs 16 residues. Here the CDR3 reads CASSRLRGDSNQPQHF. For the CDR3, the DNA is TGTGCCAGTAGCCGGCTTAGGGGCGATAGCAATCAGCCCCAGCATTTT.

The V and J genes are TRBV7-8 and TRBJ2-7; 9 bases agree with TRBD2. This CDR3 contains 15 residues. Germline loops: CDR1 SGHVS, CDR2 FQNEAQ. The junction had 4 bases not matched to a gene; V was cut back by 2 bases and J by 2 bases. CDR3 residues: CASSLRGGRAYEQYF. In nucleotides, the CDR3 is TGTGCCAGCAGCTTAAGGGGCGGGAGGGCCTACGAGCAGTACTTC. The whole variable domain, remainder taken from reference TRBV7-8 and TRBJ2-7, is GAGVSQSPRYKVAKRGQDVALRCDPISGHVSLFWYQQALGQGPEFLTYFQNEAQLDKSGLPSDRFFAERPEGSVSTLKIQRTQQEDSAVYLCASSLRGGRAYEQYFGPGTRLTVT.

This sequence joins TRBV25-1 and TRBJ2-5; 7 bases line up with TRBD1. Germline V lookup: CDR1 MGHDK, CDR2 SYGVNS. With V trimmed by 4 bases and J by 4 bases, 9 bases remained unmatched. This CDR3 is 15 amino acids long. CDR3 loop: CASSVRQGRAETQYF. In DNA form, the CDR3 reads TGTGCCAGCAGTGTAAGACAGGGCCGGGCAGAGACCCAGTACTTC. The whole variable domain, remainder taken from reference TRBV25-1 and TRBJ2-5, is EADIYQTPRYLVIGTGKKITLECSQTMGHDKMYWYQQDPGMELHLIHYSYGVNSTEKGDLSSESTVSRIRTEHFPLTLESARPSHTSQYLCASSVRQGRAETQYFGPGTRLLVL.

The rearrangement joins TRBV14 to TRBJ1-1; weak D call: TRBD1 (6 bases). In germline, CDR1 is SGHDN, CDR2 FVKESK. The CDR3 loop spans 16 amino acids. V lost 1 base to trimming and J lost 5 bases, with 17 bases between them. CDR3 DNA: TGTGCCAGCAGCCAAGTTGGCTCTGGGGGGGCGACTGAAGCTTTCTTT. This encodes CASSQVGSGGATEAFF.

The rearrangement links TRBV19 to TRBJ1-5; 7 bases line up with TRBD1. CDR1 LNHDA and CDR2 SQIVND come from the germline V gene (reference sequence). V dropped 6 bases and J dropped 7; count of bases not matched to a gene: 9. The CDR3 has 14 residues. CDR3: CASSLDREGQPQHF. CDR3 coding DNA: TGTGCCAGTAGCCTCGACAGGGAGGGACAGCCCCAGCATTTT.

This chain's CDR3 is CASSLDRAGELFF. As DNA, the CDR3 is TGTGCCAGCAGCTTAGATCGGGCCGGGGAGCTGTTTTTT. This chain links TRBV11-3 with TRBJ2-2; D gene uncertain. The length of the CDR3 is 13 residues. The V and J ends lost 0 bases and 6 bases respectively, with 5 bases between them. From germline, CDR1 is SGHNT and CDR2 YENEEA.

The chain recombines TRBV29-1 with TRBJ2-7, with a weak D call TRBD2 (6 bases). The CDR3 contains 14 residues. V lost 3 bases and J lost 5, with 17 bases in between. Looked up from germline, CDR1 is SQVTM and CDR2 is ANQGSEA. The CDR3 here is CSVDGGATTNEQYF. CDR3 bases: TGCAGCGTTGATGGCGGGGCCACAACGAACGAGCAGTACTTC.

V and J are TRBV15 and TRBJ2-4; perhaps D is TRBD1 or TRBD2 (5 bases each). CDR1 is LNHNV and CDR2 is YYDKDF in the germline V gene (reference sequence). This CDR3 spans 17 amino acids. V was cut by 1 base and J by 1 base, with 14 bases left in between. CDR3 region: CATSRASRAGAKNIQYF. The CDR3 nucleotides are TGTGCCACCAGCAGAGCTAGCAGGGCCGGGGCCAAAAACATTCAGTACTTC.

The V call is TRBV7-8, the J call TRBJ2-5; TRBD2 aligns across 7 bases. The germline gives CDR1 SGHVS, CDR2 FQNEAQ. This CDR3 has 15 amino acids. V trimming: 1 base; J trimming: 1 base; junction bases outside the gene matches: 3. The CDR3 DNA follows: TGTGCCAGCAGCTTAGTAGCGGGCGTCCAAGAGACCCAGTACTTC. Amino acids: CASSLVAGVQETQYF.

The rearrangement uses TRBV10-1 and TRBJ2-1; D possibly corresponds to TRBD1 (6 bases). With 10 bases removed from V and 7 bases from J, the gap between germline ends came to 14 bases. CDR3 length: 12 residues. Germline V gene data show CDR1 as WNHNN and CDR2 as SYGVQD (reference sequence). CDR3 region: CANRDVQNEQFF. CDR3 nucleotide sequence: TGCGCCAACAGGGATGTACAGAATGAGCAGTTCTTC.

This chain joins TRBV18 and TRBJ1-5; D gene ambiguous. The CDR3 extends over 12 amino acids. V dropped 5 bases and J dropped 0 bases, with 2 bases sitting between them. Germline V gene data show CDR1 as KGHSH and CDR2 as LQKENI. The CDR3 DNA follows: TGTGCCAGCTCAGATAGCAATCAGCCCCAGCATTTT. It encodes CASSDSNQPQHF.

The chain links TRBV7-8 to TRBJ2-3; D ambiguous. Germline loops: CDR1 SGHVS, CDR2 FQNEAQ. The V gene lost 3 bases and the J gene lost 2 bases, with 6 bases spanning the gap. The CDR3 is 13 amino acids. CDR3 region: CASSFIDTDTQYF. CDR3 in DNA: TGTGCCAGCAGCTTTATAGACACAGATACGCAGTATTTT.

The chain employs TRBV11-2 and TRBJ2-7; possibly TRBD1 for D (5 bases). This CDR3 has 13 amino acids. Germline CDR1 and CDR2: SGHAT and FQNNGV. Trimming took off 5 bases at V and 3 bases at J, with 11 bases between the two ends. CDR3 residues: CASSIYRNYEQYF. The CDR3 DNA follows: TGTGCCAGCAGCATCTACAGGAACTACGAGCAGTACTTC.

The J gene is TRBJ2-1, the V gene TRBV4-1, with TRBD2 matching over 7 bases. CDR1 and CDR2 (germline): MGHRA, YSYEKL. J was trimmed by 5 bases and V by 0 bases; bases with no gene match: 10. This CDR3 is 17 amino acids long. CDR3 amino acids: CASSQDPPGEGHNEQFF. In nucleotides, the CDR3 is TGCGCCAGCAGCCAAGATCCGCCTGGGGAGGGCCACAATGAGCAGTTCTTC.

This clone has only one observation. V and J are TRBV5-4 and TRBJ2-7, with D perhaps TRBD1 or TRBD2 (6 bases each). This CDR3 contains 16 residues. V lost 4 bases and J 4 bases, leaving 21 bases between the germline ends. Germline CDR1 reads SGHNT; CDR2 reads YYREEE (reference sequence). CDR3 in DNA: TGTGCCAGCAGCCTGATTTATGGGGGGCGCTTTTACGAGCAGTACTTC. This sequence encodes CASSLIYGGRFYEQYF.

DNA for the CDR3: TGTGCCAGCAGCTTACAAGGCGTTAACTATGGCTACACCTTC. Residues: CASSLQGVNYGYTF. This sequence joins TRBV28 and TRBJ1-2; D unclear. Per germline, CDR1 MDHEN and CDR2 SYDVKM. This CDR3 contains 14 residues. Trimming stripped 6 bases from V and 1 base from J, with 12 bases between.